This T cell receptor beta chain was found in a study of T cells in Graves' hyperthyroidism and ophthalmopathy. Stability of Graves' hyperthyroidism was defined as absent ophthalmopathy progression within 18 months. Those with hyperthyroidism were 18 to 65 years old, newly diagnosed, and ill for under 2 months. Cells are PBMCs isolated from 10 ml of fresh blood. TCR beta CDR3 region amplification was performed from RNA transcripts. Researchers ran a first-round RT-PCR on the TCR CDR3 using the HTBI primer set. From the multiplex PCR reads, TCRdb called clonotypes with MiXCR, one entry per CDR3 protein. The repertoire has a few hundred thousand distinct CDR3 sequences, 15% to 20% of them found once; the top ten carry approximately 54%. The germline V and J ends were trimmed by 2 bases and 1 base, with 11 bases remaining between them. This CDR3 spans 15 amino acids. Germline CDR1 reads SEHNR; CDR2 reads FQNEAQ (reference sequence).

The chain has TRBV7-9 and TRBJ2-5; D is perhaps TRBD2 (5 bases). Material: blood. The receptor was isolated from a woman between 45 and 65 years old with Graves' hyperthyroidism. CDR3 residues: CASSLTVSAQETQYF. The CDR3 DNA reads as TGTGCCAGCAGCTTAACAGTTAGCGCCCAAGAGACCCAGTACTTC. Full variable domain (outside the CDR3, taken from reference TRBV7-9 and TRBJ2-5): DTGVSQNPRHKITKRGQNVTFRCDPISEHNRLYWYRQTLGQGPEFLTYFQNEAQLEKSRLLSDRFSAERPKGSFSTLEIQRTEQGDSAMYLCASSLTVSAQETQYFGPGTRLLVL.